This entry concerns a single T cell receptor beta chain. This record belongs to a study of blood T cell repertoires in COVID-19. Study-wide background: Sites in the United States, Italy and Spain provided acute and convalescent COVID-19 samples. PBMCs, B-cell-depleted T cells, or T cells provided the cDNA or gDNA that made up the material.

Patients from Seattle were sampled longitudinally, starting during active infection. Sequencing was performed with immunoSEQ multiplex PCR; in TCRdb, only in-frame clones are kept and a portion is missing. The sample shows some 240,000 clones, roughly 79% of them seen only once. J was trimmed by 4 bases and V by 5 bases; bases with no gene match: 9. This CDR3 is 15 amino acids long. Germline CDR1 is MGHDK and CDR2 is SYGVNS. The chain joins TRBV25-1 to TRBJ1-2; 8 bases are a match to TRBD1. Sample: peripheral blood. This clonotype was sampled from a woman over 75 with COVID-19, enrolled during active disease. CDR3 nucleotide sequence: TGTGCCAGCAGTACACTCAGGGGGCGCGGCTATGGCTACACCTTC. Translating it yields CASSTLRGRGYGYTF.